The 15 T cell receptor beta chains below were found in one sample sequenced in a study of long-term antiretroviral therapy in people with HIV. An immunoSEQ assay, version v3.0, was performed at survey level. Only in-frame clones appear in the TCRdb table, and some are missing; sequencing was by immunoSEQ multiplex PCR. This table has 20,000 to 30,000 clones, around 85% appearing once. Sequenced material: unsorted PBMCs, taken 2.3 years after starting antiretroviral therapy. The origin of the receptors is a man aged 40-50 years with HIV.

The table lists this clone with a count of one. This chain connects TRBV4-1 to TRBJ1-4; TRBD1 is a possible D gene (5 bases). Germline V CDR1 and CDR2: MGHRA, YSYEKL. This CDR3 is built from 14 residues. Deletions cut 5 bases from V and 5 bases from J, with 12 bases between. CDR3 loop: CASSAWGPNEKLFF. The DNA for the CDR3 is TGCGCCAGCAGCGCCTGGGGCCCGAATGAAAAACTGTTTTTT.

The CDR3 bases are TGTGCCAGCAGCGAACAGGGAGCCGGGGAGCTGTTTTTT. Its protein product is CASSEQGAGELFF. The V gene is TRBV9, the J gene TRBJ2-2; D is perhaps TRBD1 (6 bases). CDR1 SGDLS and CDR2 YYNGEE come from the germline V gene. V lost 3 bases to trimming and J lost 6 bases, with 9 bases between them. The CDR3 contains 13 residues.

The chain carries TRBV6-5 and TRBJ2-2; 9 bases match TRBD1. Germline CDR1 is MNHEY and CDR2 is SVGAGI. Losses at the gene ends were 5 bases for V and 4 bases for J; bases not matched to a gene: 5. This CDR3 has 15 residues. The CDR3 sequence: CASSRTGGVTGELFF. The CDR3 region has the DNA TGTGCCAGCAGTCGTACAGGGGGCGTCACCGGGGAGCTGTTTTTT.

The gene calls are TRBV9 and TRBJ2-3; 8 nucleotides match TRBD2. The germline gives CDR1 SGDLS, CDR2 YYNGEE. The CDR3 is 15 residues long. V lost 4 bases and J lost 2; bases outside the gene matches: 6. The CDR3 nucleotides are TGTGCCAGCAGCCACGGGGGGGGGTTCACAGATACGCAGTATTTT. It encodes CASSHGGGFTDTQYF.

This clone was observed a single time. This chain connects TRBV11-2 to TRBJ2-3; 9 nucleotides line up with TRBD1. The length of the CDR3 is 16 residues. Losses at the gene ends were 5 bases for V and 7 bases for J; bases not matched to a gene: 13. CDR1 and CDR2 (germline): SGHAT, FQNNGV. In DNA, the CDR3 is TGTGCCAGCAGCCAGCGCGGACAGGGGATGGCTCATACGCAGTATTTT. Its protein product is CASSQRGQGMAHTQYF.

In DNA, the CDR3 is TGTGCCAGCAGCTTAGTAGGGACTAGCGGGTGGAGCACAGATACGCAGTATTTT. Translation gives CASSLVGTSGWSTDTQYF. The chain uses TRBV11-3 and TRBJ2-3; the match to TRBD2 covers 12 bases. CDR1 SGHNT and CDR2 YENEEA come from the germline V gene. The CDR3 is 18 residues long. J was trimmed by 0 bases and V by 1 base; bases with no gene match: 5.

This CDR3 is CASSLGLGNEQYF. The CDR3 DNA reads TGTGCCAGCAGCTTAGGACTGGGGAACGAGCAGTACTTC. The chain recombines TRBV11-2 with TRBJ2-7, with no clear D. Between the trimmed V and J ends, which lost 1 base and 5 bases, there was a span of 9 bases. Germline CDR1 and CDR2: SGHAT and FQNNGV. The CDR3 is 13 amino acids.

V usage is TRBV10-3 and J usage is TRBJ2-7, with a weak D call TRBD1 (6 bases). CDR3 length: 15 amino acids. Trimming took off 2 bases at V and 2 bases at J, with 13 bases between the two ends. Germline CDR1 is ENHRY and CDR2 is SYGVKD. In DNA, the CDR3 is TGTGCCATCAGTGAGCGGCAGGGGTGGGCCTACGAGCAGTACTTC. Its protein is CAISERQGWAYEQYF.

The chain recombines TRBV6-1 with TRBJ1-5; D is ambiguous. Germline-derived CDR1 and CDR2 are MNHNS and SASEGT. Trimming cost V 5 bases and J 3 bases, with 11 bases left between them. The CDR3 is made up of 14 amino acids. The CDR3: CASSTPGYNQPQHF. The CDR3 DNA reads TGTGCCAGCAGTACTCCGGGATACAATCAGCCCCAGCATTTT.

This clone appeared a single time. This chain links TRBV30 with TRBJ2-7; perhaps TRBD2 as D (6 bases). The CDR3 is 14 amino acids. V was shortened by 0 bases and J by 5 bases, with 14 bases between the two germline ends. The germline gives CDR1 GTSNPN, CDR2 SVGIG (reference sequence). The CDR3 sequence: CAWSVGGAPHEQYF. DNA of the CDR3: TGTGCCTGGAGTGTAGGAGGGGCGCCCCACGAGCAGTACTTC.

The CDR3 protein is CASSFWGNEQYF. For the CDR3, the DNA is TGTGCCAGCAGCTTCTGGGGGAACGAGCAGTACTTC. J is TRBJ2-7 and V is TRBV5-6; D could derive from TRBD1 or TRBD2 (5 bases each). Germline-derived CDR1 and CDR2 are SGHDT and YYEEEE. The CDR3 consists of 12 residues. Trimming removed 2 bases from V and 5 bases from J, with 8 bases in between.

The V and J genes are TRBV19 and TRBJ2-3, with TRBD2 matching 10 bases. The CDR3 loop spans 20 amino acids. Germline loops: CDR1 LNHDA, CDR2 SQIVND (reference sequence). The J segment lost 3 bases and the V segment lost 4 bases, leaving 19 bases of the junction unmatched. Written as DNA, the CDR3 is TGTGCCAGTAGTAAGAGAGTAACCGGAGCGGGGGGGCTTAAAACAGATACGCAGTATTTT. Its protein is CASSKRVTGAGGLKTDTQYF. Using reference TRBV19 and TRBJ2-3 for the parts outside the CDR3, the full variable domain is DGGITQSPKYLFRKEGQNVTLSCEQNLNHDAMYWYRQDPGQGLRLIYYSQIVNDFQKGDIAEGYSVSREKKESFPLTVTSAQKNPTAFYLCASSKRVTGAGGLKTDTQYFGPGTRLTVL.

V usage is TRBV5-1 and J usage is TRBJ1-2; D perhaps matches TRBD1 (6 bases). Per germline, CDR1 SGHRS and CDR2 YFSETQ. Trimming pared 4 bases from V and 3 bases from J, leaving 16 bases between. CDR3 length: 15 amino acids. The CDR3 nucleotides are TGCGCCAGCAGCCCCGCGGACAGTGGGGACTATGGCTACACCTTC. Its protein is CASSPADSGDYGYTF.

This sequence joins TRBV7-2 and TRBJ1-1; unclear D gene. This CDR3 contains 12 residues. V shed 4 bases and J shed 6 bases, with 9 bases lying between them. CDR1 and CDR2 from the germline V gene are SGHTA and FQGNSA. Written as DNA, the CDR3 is TGTGCCAGCAGCTCTGGAGGGTCTGAAGCTTTCTTT. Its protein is CASSSGGSEAFF.

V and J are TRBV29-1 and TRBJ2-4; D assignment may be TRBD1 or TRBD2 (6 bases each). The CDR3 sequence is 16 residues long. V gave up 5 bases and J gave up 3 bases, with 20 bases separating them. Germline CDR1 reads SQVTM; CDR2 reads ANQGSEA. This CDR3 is CSVWGDEGVGKNIQYF. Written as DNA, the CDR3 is TGCAGCGTTTGGGGGGATGAGGGGGTAGGCAAAAACATTCAGTACTTC.